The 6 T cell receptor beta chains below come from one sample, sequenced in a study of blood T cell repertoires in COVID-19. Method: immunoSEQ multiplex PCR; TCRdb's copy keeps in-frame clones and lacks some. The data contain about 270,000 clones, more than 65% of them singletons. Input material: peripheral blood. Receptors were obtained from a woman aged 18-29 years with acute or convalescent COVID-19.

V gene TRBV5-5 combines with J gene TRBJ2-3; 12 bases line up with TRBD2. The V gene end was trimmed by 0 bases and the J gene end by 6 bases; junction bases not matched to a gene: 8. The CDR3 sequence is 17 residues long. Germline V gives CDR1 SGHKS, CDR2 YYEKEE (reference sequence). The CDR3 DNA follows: TGTGCCAGCAGCTTGGTGGCTAGCGGGAGGGCCCATGATACGCAGTATTTT. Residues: CASSLVASGRAHDTQYF.

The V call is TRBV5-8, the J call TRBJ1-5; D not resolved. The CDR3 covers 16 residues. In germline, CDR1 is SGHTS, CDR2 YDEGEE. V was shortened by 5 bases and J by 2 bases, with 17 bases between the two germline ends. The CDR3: CASSLPLSAGNQPQHF. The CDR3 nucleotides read TGTGCCAGCAGTCTTCCCCTAAGTGCGGGCAATCAGCCCCAGCATTTT.

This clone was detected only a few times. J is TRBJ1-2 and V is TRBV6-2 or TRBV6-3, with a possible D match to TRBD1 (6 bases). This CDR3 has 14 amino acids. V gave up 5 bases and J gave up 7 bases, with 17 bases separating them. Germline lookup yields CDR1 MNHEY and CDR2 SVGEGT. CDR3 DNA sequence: TGTGCCAGCAGTATCCAGACAGGCCAGGTTGGCTACACCTTC. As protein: CASSIQTGQVGYTF.

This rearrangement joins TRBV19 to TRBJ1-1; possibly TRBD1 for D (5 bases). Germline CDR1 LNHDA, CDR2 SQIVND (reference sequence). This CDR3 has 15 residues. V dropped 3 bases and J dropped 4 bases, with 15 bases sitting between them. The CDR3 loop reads CASSIGRESRTEAFF. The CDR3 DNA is TGTGCCAGTAGTATCGGCAGGGAATCGCGCACTGAAGCTTTCTTT.

The CDR3 region is CASSQAPVGGADEKLFF. The CDR3 DNA sequence: TGCGCCAGCAGCCAAGCCCCCGTTGGGGGGGCGGATGAAAAACTGTTTTTT. The rearrangement joins TRBV4-1 to TRBJ1-4; D might be TRBD1 (6 bases). Germline CDR1 and CDR2: MGHRA and YSYEKL. CDR3 length: 17 amino acids. V was shortened by 1 base and J by 6 bases, with 18 bases between the two germline ends.

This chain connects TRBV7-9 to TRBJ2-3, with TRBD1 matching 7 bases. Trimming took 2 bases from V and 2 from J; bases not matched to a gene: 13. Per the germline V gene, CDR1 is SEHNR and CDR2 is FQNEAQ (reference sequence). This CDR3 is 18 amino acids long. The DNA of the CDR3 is TGTGCCAGCAGCTTACCCCTCCCGGGACAGCTAATCACAGATACGCAGTATTTT. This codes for CASSLPLPGQLITDTQYF.